This record concerns one T cell receptor (beta chain) sequence. Its matching antigen is unknown. This sample was included in a study of T cell repertoires in cytomegalovirus infection. Study-level findings and limits: Carriers of CMV and the relevant HLA type were discriminated by public TCR beta frequency.

TCRdb ran MiXCR on the reads and lists one entry per CDR3 protein. The repertoire consists of around 770,000 distinct CDR3 sequences, with 29% occurring once and the leading ten covering over 10%. Per the germline V gene, CDR1 is LNHNV and CDR2 is YYDKDF (reference sequence). The CDR3 extends over 16 amino acids. Trimming shortened V by 5 bases and J by 0 bases, and 15 bases separated the two germline ends. This receptor was taken from a human donor in good health (CMV status not recorded). Some clones in this sample may be carry-over from other donors' samples. Sequenced here: cultured CD8+ T cells from PBMCs, sampled from culture after CMV antigen stimulation. The gene calls are TRBV15 and TRBJ2-3; no clear D. The CDR3, as DNA: TGTGCCACCAGCCCCAGCCGGAGCTCTAGCACAGATACGCAGTATTTT. This encodes CATSPSRSSSTDTQYF.